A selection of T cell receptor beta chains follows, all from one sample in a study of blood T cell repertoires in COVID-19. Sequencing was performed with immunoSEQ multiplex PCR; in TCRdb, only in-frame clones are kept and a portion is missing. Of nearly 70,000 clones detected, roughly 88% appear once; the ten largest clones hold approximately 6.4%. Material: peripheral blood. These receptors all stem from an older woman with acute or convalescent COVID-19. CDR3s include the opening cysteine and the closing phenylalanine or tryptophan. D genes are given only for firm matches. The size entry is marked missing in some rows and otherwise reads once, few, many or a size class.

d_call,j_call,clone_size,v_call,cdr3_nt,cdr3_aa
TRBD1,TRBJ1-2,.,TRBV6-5,TGTGCCAGCAGAATAACCGGGACAGAGAGGGGCTACACCTTC,CASRITGTERGYTF
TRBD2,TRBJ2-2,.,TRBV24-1,TGTGCCACCAGTCCAGGACTAGCGCTAAACACCGGGGAGCTGTTTTTT,CATSPGLALNTGELFF
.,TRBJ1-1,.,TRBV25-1,TGTGCCAGCACCCCGGGGGTAATGAACACTGAAGCTTTCTTT,CASTPGVMNTEAFF
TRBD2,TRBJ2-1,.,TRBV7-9,TGTGCCAGCAGCTTAGTACTAGCGGGAAACAATGAGCAGTTCTTC,CASSLVLAGNNEQFF
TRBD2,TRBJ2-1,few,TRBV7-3,TGTGCCAGCAGCCTGACTAGCGGCGTTTTAGATGAGCAGTTCTTC,CASSLTSGVLDEQFF
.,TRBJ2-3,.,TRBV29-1,TGCAGCCTTGAGCGCCCAAGCACAGATACGCAGTATTTT,CSLERPSTDTQYF
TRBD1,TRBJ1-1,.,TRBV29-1,TGCAGCGTTGGGGACAGGTCGGGCACTGAAGCTTTCTTT,CSVGDRSGTEAFF
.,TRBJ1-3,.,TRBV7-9,TGTGCCAGCAGCTTAGACCGCCGTTATTCTGACTACTCTGGAAACACCATATATTTT,CASSLDRRYSDYSGNTIYF
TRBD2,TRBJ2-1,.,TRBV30,TGTGCGCCGGCGGGGGGCAATGAGCAGTTCTTC,CAPAGGNEQFF
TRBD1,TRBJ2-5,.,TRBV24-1,TGTGCCACCAGTGACACCGGACAGGGAATGACCCAGTACTTC,CATSDTGQGMTQYF
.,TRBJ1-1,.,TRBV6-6,TGTGCCAGCAGTTACGGGACATCTAACACTGAAGCTTTCTTT,CASSYGTSNTEAFF
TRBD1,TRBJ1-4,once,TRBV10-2,TGCGCCAGCAGTGAGGACAGGGCCAATGAAAAACTGTTTTTT,CASSEDRANEKLFF
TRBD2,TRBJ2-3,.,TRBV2,TGTGCCAGCGCGGGAGGTTTGTCGAGCACAGATACGCAGTATTTT,CASAGGLSSTDTQYF
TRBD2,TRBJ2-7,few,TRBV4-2,TGTGCCAGCAGCCACGGACTAGCGCAGATCTCCTACGAGCAGTACTTC,CASSHGLAQISYEQYF
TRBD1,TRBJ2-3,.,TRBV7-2,TGTGCCAGCAGCACAGGGACAGGGGGCAGGACAGATACGCAGTATTTT,CASSTGTGGRTDTQYF
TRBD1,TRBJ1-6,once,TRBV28,TGTGCCAGCAGTTCGGGACAGGGAGACCTCTCACCCCTCCACTTT,CASSSGQGDLSPLHF
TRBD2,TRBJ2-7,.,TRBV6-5,TGTGCCAGCGGGACTAGCGGGGCCTACGAGCAGTACTTC,CASGTSGAYEQYF
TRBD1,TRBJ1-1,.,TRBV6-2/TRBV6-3,TGTGCCAGCAGCCCGACAGGGAAGAACACTGAAGCTTTCTTT,CASSPTGKNTEAFF
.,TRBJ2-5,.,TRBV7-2,TGTGCCAGCAGCTTAGTGGCTCAAGAGACCCAGTACTTC,CASSLVAQETQYF
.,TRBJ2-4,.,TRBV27,TGTGCCAGCAGTCAAACAGGGTTCAAAAACATTCAGTACTTC,CASSQTGFKNIQYF
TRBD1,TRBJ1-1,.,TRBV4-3,TGCGCCAGCAGCCAAGATTGGGACAGGGGGCGCCTAACGAACACTGAAGCTTTCTTT,CASSQDWDRGRLTNTEAFF
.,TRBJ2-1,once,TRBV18,TGTGCCAGCTCACCCCAGGGGTACAATGAGCAGTTCTTC,CASSPQGYNEQFF
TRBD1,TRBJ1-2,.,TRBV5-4,TGTGCCAGCAGCCCCTGGGACAGAAACTATGGCTACACCTTC,CASSPWDRNYGYTF